This T cell receptor (beta chain) was sequenced for a study of T-cell memory formation after mild COVID-19. Study-wide points: Contracting CD8+ clones were enriched in EMRA, CD4+ mainly in CM and EM. Clones contracting day 15 to 85 were balanced CD4/CD8; later expanders leaned CD4+. Certain responding clones were present in pre-infection memory, suggesting participation of cross-reactive memory.

This clonotype was counted a few times. The antigen is not known. The CDR3 has 13 residues. Germline CDR1 is SGHTA and CDR2 is FQGNSA. With 5 bases removed from V and 2 bases from J, the gap between germline ends came to 9 bases. TCRdb recomputed calls from the 5' RACE reads with MiXCR, one row per CDR3 protein. The table lists more than 35,000 distinct CDR3 sequences, about 6.1% of them singletons. The receptor comes from an adult who had mild COVID-19 (a few samples of this study predate the infection). Cell type and time point are not known. Material for sequencing was PBMCs or a T cell subset sorted from them (not recorded which). This sequence joins TRBV7-2 and TRBJ1-1; D is unclear. This CDR3 reads CASSVQSNTEAFF. CDR3 nucleotides: TGTGCCAGCAGCGTTCAATCAAACACTGAAGCTTTCTTT.